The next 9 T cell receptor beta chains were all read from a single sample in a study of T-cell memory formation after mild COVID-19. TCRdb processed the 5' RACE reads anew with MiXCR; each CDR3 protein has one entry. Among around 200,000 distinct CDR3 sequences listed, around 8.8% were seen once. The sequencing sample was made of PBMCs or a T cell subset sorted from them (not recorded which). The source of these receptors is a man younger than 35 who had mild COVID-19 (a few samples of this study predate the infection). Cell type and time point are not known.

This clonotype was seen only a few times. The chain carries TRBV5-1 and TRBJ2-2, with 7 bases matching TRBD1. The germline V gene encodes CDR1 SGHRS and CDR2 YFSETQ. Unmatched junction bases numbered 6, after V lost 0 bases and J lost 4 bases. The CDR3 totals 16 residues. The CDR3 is CASSLVETGSTGELFF. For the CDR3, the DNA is TGCGCCAGCAGCTTGGTTGAGACAGGGAGCACCGGGGAGCTGTTTTTT. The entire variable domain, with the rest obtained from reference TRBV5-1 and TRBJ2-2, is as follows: KAGVTQTPRYLIKTRGQQVTLSCSPISGHRSVSWYQQTPGQGLQFLFEYFSETQRNKGNFPGRFSGRQFSNSRSEMNVSTLELGDSALYLCASSLVETGSTGELFFGEGSRLTVL.

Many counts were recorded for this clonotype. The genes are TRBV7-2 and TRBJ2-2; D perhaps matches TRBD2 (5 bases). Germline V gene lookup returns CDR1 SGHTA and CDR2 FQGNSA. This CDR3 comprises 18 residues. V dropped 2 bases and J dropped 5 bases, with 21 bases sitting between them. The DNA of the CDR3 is TGTGCCAGCAGCTTATCTTGGGCAGGCGGGCCTGGAACCGGGGAGCTGTTTTTT. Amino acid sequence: CASSLSWAGGPGTGELFF. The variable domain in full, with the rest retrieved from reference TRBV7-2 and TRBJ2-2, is GAGVSQSPSNKVTEKGKDVELRCDPISGHTALYWYRQSLGQGLEFLIYFQGNSAPDKSGLPSDRFSAERTGGSVSTLTIQRTQQEDSAVYLCASSLSWAGGPGTGELFFGEGSRLTVL.

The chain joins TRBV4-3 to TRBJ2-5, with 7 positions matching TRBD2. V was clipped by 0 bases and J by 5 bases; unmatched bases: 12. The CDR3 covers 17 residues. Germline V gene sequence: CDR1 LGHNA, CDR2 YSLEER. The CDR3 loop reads CASSQEWGRGEGETQYF. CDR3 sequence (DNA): TGCGCCAGCAGCCAAGAGTGGGGGAGGGGTGAGGGGGAGACCCAGTACTTC.

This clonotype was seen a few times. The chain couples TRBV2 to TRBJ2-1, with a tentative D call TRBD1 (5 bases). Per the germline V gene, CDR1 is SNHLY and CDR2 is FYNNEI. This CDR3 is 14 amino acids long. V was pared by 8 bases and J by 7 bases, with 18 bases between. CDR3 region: CASHDSLTVNEQFF. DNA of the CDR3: TGTGCCAGCCATGACTCCTTGACAGTAAATGAGCAGTTCTTC.

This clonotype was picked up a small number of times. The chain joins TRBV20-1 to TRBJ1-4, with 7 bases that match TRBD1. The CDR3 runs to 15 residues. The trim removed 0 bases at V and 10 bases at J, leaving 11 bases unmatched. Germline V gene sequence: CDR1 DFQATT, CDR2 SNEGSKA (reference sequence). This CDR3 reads CSARDVQGEGGKLFF. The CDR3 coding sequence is TGCAGTGCTAGAGATGTGCAGGGGGAGGGCGGAAAACTGTTTTTT.

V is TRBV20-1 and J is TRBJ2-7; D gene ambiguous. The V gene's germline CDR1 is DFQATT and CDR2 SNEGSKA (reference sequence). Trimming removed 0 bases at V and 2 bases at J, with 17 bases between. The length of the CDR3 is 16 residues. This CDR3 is CSARDMRHPIAYEQYF. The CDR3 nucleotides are TGCAGTGCTAGAGATATGCGGCACCCTATTGCCTACGAGCAGTACTTC.

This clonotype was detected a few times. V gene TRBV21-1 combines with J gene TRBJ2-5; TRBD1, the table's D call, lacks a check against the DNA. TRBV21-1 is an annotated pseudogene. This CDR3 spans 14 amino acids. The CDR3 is CASTKRGVQETQYF. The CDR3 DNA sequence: TGTGCCAGCACAAAGAGGGGTGTCCAAGAGACCCAGTACTTC.

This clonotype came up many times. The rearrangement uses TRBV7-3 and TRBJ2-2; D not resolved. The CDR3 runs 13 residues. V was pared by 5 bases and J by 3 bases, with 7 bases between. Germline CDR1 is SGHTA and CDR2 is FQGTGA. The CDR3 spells CASSLSYTGELFF. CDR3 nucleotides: TGTGCCAGCAGCCTTAGTTACACCGGGGAGCTGTTTTTT.

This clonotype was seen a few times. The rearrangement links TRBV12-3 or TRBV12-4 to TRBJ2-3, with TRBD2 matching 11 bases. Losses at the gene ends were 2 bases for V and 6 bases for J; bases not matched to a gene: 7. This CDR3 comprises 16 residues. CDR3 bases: TGTGCCAGCAGTTTAAGGCTAGCGGGGGGTGGGGATACGCAGTATTTT. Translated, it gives CASSLRLAGGGDTQYF.